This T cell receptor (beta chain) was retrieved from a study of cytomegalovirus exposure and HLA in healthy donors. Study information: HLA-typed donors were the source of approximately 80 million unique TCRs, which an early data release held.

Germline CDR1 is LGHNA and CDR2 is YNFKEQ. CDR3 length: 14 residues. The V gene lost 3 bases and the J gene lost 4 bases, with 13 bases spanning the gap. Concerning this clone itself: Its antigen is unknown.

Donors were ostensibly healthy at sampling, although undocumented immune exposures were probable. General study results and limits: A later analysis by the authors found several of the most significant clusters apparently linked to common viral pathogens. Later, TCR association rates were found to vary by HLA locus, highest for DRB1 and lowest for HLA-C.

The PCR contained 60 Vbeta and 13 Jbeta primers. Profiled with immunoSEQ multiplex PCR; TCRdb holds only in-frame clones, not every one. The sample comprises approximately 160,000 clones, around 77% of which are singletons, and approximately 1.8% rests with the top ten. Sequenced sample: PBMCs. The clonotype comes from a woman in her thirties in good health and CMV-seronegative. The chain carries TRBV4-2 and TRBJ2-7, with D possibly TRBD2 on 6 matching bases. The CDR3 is CASSQGEEKYEQYF. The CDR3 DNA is TGTGCCAGCAGCCAGGGGGAGGAAAAATACGAGCAGTACTTC.